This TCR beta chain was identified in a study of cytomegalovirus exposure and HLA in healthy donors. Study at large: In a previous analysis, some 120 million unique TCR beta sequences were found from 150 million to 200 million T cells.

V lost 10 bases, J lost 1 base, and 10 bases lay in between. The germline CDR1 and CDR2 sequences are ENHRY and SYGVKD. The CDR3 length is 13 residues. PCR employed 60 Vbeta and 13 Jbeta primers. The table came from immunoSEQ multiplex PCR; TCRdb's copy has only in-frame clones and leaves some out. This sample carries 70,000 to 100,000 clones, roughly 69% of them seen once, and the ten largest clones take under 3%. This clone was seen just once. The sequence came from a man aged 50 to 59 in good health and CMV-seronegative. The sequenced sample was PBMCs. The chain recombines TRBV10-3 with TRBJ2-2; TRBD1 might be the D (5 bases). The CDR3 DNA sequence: TGTGCCACCAAGACAGAGAACACCGGGGAGCTGTTTTTT. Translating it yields CATKTENTGELFF.